This T cell receptor (beta chain) appears in the sequencing data of a study of T cell responses to AZD1222 COVID-19 vaccine (TCRdb year 2021). With respect to the entire study: Because spike-specific TCR depth and breadth did not differ between the two schedules, AZD1222 recipients who got a second dose at roughly 4 weeks were pooled with those who got a second dose at roughly 12 weeks. Trial participants were enrolled by age into subgroups of 18-55, 56-69 and 70-plus years, and about 150, 27 and 61 TCR-sequenced participants, respectively, were included in these subgroups. A total of under 250 trial participants underwent TCR sequencing, of whom about 200 had received two doses of AZD1222 and about 25 had received two doses of the MenACWY control vaccine.

The paper as a whole reports these results and caveats: The whole spike protein was spanned by vaccine-associated CD4 TCRs, and dominant responses were seen in regions 160-218 and 743-854. Only a handful of AZD1222 recipients were SARS-CoV-2 seropositive at baseline, limiting conclusions about previously exposed vaccinees. Because no samples from the day 14 peak response were available, repertoires could be characterized only after the peak T cell response. Participants were mostly white British and included more females than males, and it was suggested by the authors that clonal diversity may have been underestimated. A significant rise in spike-specific TCR breadth and depth was observed after two AZD1222 doses relative to day 0 and relative to MenACWY recipients. Nearly half of unique spike-specific TCRs reportedly recognized epitopes outside regions mutated in the B.1.351 and B.1.1.7 variants. The 56-69-year group was small, and its depth increase did not reach significance, likely because of low power.

The CDR3 has 13 amino acids, counting the end cysteine and phenylalanine. Only the CDR3 part of the read is kept: 39 bases, read in frame from the first base. The time point label, read with the paper, signifies: baseline before first vaccination. Vaccinee samples were obtained from the UK trials COV001 and COV002, which included a single-blind randomized controlled phase 2/3 trial of AZD1222 (ChAdOx1 nCoV-19) in healthy adults. Trial participant PBMC samples were collected at day 0 and day 28 after the second dose for TCRbeta chain sequencing. As regards this clone: Its antigen is still unknown. The junction differs from germline at one of its ends, possibly a read error.

The CDR3 regions of human TCRbeta chains were subjected to immunosequencing. The authors processed their data as follows. TCRs in the repertoires were compared against a reference library of SARS-CoV-2-specific TCRs that had been generated with the MIRA antigen-specificity platform. Breadth was defined as the fraction of unique TCRs that were SARS-CoV-2-associated. Depth was defined as the fraction of total T cells that were SARS-CoV-2-associated. Using the MIRA data, each spike-specific TCR was assigned both to the spike region to which the TCR was reactive and to a CD4 or CD8 class. Log10-transformed breadth and depth values were compared by one-way ANOVA with Sidak's multiple comparisons tests. As stored in TCRdb, this immuneACCESS dataset retains in-frame rearrangements with V and J assigned. A fraction of the clones does not appear; measured against another copy, unresolved V genes explain less than half of the discrepancy, and the remainder lacks a known reason. The D gene and trimming were derived from the DNA, and the V and J assignments and clone size from that table. This sample holds about 160,000 clones; roughly 90% were observed only once. More than 1.4% of the sample goes to the ten largest clones.

Here the sequenced sample was peripheral blood, taken on day 0 of AZD1222 vaccination. The receptor was isolated from an adult in good health. This chain joins TRBV12-3 or TRBV12-4 to TRBJ1-2; no D gene is confidently identified. CDR3 reads: CASSLRVDYRYTF. The DNA sequence is given as TGTGCCAGCAGTTTGCGGGTGGACTATCGCTACACCTTC.